This T cell receptor beta chain was profiled in a study of shared clonotypes between healthy human individuals. Germline lookup yields CDR1 SEHNR and CDR2 FQNEAQ (reference sequence). The CDR3 is 17 amino acids. Trimming cost V 6 bases and J 3 bases; bases outside gene matches: 10. Replicate PCRs from sorted subsets contained approximately 190 ng DNA, which is roughly 30,000 T cell genomes. Clones were read by immunoSEQ multiplex PCR, and TCRdb kept only the in-frame ones, dropping some. Among about 1.1 million clones listed, approximately 78% were seen once. The sample comprised memory CD4+ T cells from PBMCs. Sample subset: CD45RA-negative fraction. This clonotype was sampled from a man aged 18 to 30 in good health. Some clones in this sample may be carry-over from other donors' samples. The chain couples TRBV7-9 to TRBJ2-7; 14 positions agree with TRBD2. The CDR3 DNA reads TGTGCCAGCAGGTGGATCGGGACTAGCGGGAGCGGCTACGAGCAGTACTTC. It translates to CASRWIGTSGSGYEQYF.